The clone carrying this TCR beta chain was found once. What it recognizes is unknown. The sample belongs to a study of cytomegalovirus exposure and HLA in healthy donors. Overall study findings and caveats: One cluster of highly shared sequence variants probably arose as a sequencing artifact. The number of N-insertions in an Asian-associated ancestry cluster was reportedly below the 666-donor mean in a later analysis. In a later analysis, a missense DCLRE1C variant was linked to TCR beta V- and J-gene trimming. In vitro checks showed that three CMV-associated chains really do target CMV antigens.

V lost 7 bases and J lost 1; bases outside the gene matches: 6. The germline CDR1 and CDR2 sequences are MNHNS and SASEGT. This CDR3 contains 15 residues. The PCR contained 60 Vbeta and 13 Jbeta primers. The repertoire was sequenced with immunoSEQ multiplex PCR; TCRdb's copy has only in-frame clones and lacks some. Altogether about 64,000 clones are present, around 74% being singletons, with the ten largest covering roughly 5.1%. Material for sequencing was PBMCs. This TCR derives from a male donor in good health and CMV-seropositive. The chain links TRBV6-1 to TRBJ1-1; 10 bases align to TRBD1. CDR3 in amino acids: CASTKGDRGNTEAFF. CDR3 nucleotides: TGTGCCAGCACCAAGGGGGACAGGGGGAACACTGAAGCTTTCTTT.